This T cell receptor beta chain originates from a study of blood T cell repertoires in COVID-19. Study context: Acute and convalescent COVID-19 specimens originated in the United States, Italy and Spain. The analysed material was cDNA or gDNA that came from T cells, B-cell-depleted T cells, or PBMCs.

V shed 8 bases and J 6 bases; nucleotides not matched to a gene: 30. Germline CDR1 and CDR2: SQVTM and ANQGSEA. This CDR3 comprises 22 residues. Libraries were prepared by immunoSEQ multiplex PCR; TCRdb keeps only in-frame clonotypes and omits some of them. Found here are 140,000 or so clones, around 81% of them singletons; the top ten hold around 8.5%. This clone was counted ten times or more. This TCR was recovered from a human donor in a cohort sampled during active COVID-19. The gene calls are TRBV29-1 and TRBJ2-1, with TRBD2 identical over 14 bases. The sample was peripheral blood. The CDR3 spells CSIVRLAGGPELLLRSINEQFF. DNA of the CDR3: TGCAGCATAGTCCGACTAGCGGGAGGGCCCGAGCTTCTTCTACGATCGATCAATGAGCAGTTCTTC.